This TCR beta chain was sequenced during a study of T cell changes during pregnancy in multiple sclerosis. The CDR3 contains 13 residues. Between the trimmed V and J ends, which lost 7 bases and 2 bases, there was a span of 11 bases. The germline CDR1 and CDR2 sequences are MNHEY and SVGAGI. The method was immunoSEQ multiplex PCR; TCRdb's version includes in-frame clones alone and lacks a portion of them. There are over 60,000 clones in the sample; roughly 89% occur only once, and 0.55% to 0.85% lies in the top ten. The sequenced sample was peripheral blood, obtained in the third trimester of pregnancy. The receptor was derived from a female donor in good health, enrolled as a control in a pregnancy study. The chain joins TRBV6-5 to TRBJ1-1, with D maybe TRBD1 (5 bases). CDR3 loop: CASTRTPNTEAFF. CDR3 sequence (DNA): TGTGCCAGCACCCGGACACCCAACACTGAAGCTTTCTTT.